Sequencing of this TCR beta chain was carried out in a study of T cells in tumors after PD-1 blockade. The germline V gene encodes CDR1 SEHNR and CDR2 FQNEAQ (reference sequence). Trimming removed 4 bases from V and 0 bases from J, with 19 bases in between. This CDR3 has 19 residues. Assay: immunoSEQ multiplex PCR; the TCRdb copy retains only in-frame clones and omits some. Among 61,000 or so clones listed, 80% were seen once. The sequence derives from a human donor with basal cell carcinoma. Sequenced here: PBMCs, sampled before anti-PD-1 treatment. This chain uses TRBV7-9 with TRBJ2-6, with D possibly TRBD1 on 6 matching bases. The CDR3 nucleotides read TGTGCCAGCAGCTGGAATCCCCGGGACATTTTCTCTGGGGCCAACGTCCTGACTTTC. It encodes CASSWNPRDIFSGANVLTF.